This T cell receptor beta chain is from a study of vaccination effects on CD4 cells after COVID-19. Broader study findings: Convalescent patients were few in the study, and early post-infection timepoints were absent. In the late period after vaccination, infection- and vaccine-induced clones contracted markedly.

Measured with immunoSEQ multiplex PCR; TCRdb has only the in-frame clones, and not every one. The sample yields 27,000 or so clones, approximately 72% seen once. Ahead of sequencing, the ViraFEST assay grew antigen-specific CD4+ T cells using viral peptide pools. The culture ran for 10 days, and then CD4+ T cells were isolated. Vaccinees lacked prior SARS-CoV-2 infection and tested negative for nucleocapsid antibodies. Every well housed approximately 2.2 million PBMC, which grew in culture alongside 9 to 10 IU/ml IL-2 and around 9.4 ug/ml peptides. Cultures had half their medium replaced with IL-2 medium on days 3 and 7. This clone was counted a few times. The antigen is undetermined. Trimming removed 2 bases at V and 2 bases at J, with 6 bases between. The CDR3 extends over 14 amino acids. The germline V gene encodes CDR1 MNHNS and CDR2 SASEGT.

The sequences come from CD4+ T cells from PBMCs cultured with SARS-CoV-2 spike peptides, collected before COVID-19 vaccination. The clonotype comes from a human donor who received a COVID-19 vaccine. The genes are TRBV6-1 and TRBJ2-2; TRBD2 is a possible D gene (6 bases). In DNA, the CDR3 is TGTGCCAGCAGTGAAACTAGCAACACCGGGGAGCTGTTTTTT. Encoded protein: CASSETSNTGELFF.